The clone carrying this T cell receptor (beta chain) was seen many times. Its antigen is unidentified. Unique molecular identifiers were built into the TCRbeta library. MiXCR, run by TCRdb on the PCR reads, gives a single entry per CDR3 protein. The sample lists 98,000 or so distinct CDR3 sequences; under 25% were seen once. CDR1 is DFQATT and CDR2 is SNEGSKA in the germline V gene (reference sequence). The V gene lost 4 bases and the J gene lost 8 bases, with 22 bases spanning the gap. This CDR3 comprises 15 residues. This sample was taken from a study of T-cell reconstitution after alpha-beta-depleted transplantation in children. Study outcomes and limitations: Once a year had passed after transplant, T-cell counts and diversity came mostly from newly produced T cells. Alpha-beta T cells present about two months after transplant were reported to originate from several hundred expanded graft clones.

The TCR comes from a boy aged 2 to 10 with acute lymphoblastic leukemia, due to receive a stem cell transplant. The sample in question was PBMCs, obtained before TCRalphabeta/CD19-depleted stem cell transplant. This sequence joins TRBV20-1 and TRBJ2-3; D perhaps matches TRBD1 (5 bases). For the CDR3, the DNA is TGCAGTGCTAACGGAATGGGGCGGAGTTCCGGTACGCAGTATTTT. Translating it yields CSANGMGRSSGTQYF.